A single sample gave rise to the 30 T cell receptor beta chains below, sequenced in a study of blood T cell repertoires in COVID-19. The protocol was immunoSEQ multiplex PCR, while the TCRdb copy is restricted to in-frame clones and leaves out a portion. The profile shows more than 65,000 clones, roughly four fifths of them singletons. The sample consisted of peripheral blood. Receptors were obtained from an elderly woman with acute or convalescent COVID-19.

V is TRBV10-1 and J is TRBJ2-1, with 9 nucleotides matching TRBD1. Germline V gene data show CDR1 as WNHNN and CDR2 as SYGVQD (reference sequence). The CDR3 is 16 amino acids. Trimming at V came to 3 bases and at J to 6 bases, leaving 9 bases not matched to a gene. The CDR3 sequence: CASSDRRQGGRNEQFF. CDR3 DNA: TGCGCCAGCAGTGACCGACGACAGGGGGGACGCAATGAGCAGTTCTTC.

Here the CDR3 reads CASIIDRAGTDTQYF. The CDR3 region has the DNA TGTGCCAGCATCATTGACAGGGCCGGCACAGATACGCAGTATTTT. The gene calls are TRBV21-1 and TRBJ2-3; the DNA was not used to check the table's D call, TRBD1. TRBV21-1 is a recognized pseudogene. The CDR3 length is 15 residues.

This chain links TRBV6-2 or TRBV6-3 with TRBJ2-7; tentative D call: TRBD2 (6 bases). The V end lost 0 bases, the J end lost 3 bases, and 9 bases lay between the germline ends. Germline values: CDR1 MNHEY, CDR2 SVGEGT. The CDR3 is 14 residues long. CDR3 nucleotide sequence: TGTGCCAGCAGTTACTCGTTGCGGGACTACGAGCAGTACTTC. Its protein product is CASSYSLRDYEQYF.

The chain has TRBV5-1 and TRBJ1-1; D gene ambiguous. The V end was cut by 4 bases, the J end by 6 bases, with 7 bases between. This CDR3 comprises 11 residues. Germline CDR1 is SGHRS and CDR2 is YFSETQ. The CDR3 sequence: CASSESAEAFF. In DNA, the CDR3 is TGCGCCAGCAGCGAATCGGCTGAAGCTTTCTTT.

This chain uses TRBV2 with TRBJ1-2; D gene ambiguous. This CDR3 contains 14 residues. The germline V and J ends were trimmed by 4 bases and 1 base, with 10 bases remaining between them. Germline loops: CDR1 SNHLY, CDR2 FYNNEI. In nucleotides, the CDR3 is TGTGCCAGCAGTGTTGGAGGAAGTAACTATGGCTACACCTTC. Translated: CASSVGGSNYGYTF.

The V gene is TRBV7-9, the J gene TRBJ1-1; D gene uncertain. Trimming took off 4 bases at V and 4 bases at J, with 10 bases between the two ends. Germline lookup yields CDR1 SEHNR and CDR2 FQNEAQ (reference sequence). There are 13 residues in the CDR3. CDR3 sequence: CASSSLTSTEAFF. The CDR3 DNA follows: TGTGCCAGCAGCTCCCTAACGAGCACTGAAGCTTTCTTT. The entire variable domain, with the rest obtained from reference TRBV7-9 and TRBJ1-1, is as follows: DTGVSQNPRHKITKRGQNVTFRCDPISEHNRLYWYRQTLGQGPEFLTYFQNEAQLEKSRLLSDRFSAERPKGSFSTLEIQRTEQGDSAMYLCASSSLTSTEAFFGQGTRLTVV.

V is TRBV2 and J is TRBJ2-7; 10 bases are shared with TRBD2. Germline V CDR1 and CDR2: SNHLY, FYNNEI. This CDR3 is 14 amino acids long. Unmatched junction bases numbered 7, after V lost 7 bases and J lost 4 bases. The CDR3 here is CASKSGSGGYEQYF. The CDR3 DNA is TGTGCCAGCAAGTCGGGTAGCGGGGGGTACGAGCAGTACTTC.

This chain joins TRBV27 and TRBJ2-7; 10 nucleotides line up with TRBD1. The CDR3 has 14 amino acids. Trimming at V came to 6 bases and at J to 2 bases, leaving 4 bases not matched to a gene. Germline loops: CDR1 MNHEY, CDR2 SMNVEV (reference sequence). The CDR3 DNA follows: TGTGCCAGCAGCTGGGGACAGGGGACCTACGAGCAGTACTTC. Translation: CASSWGQGTYEQYF.

V gene TRBV6-5 combines with J gene TRBJ1-6; the D gene is possibly TRBD1 (5 bases). Germline lookup yields CDR1 MNHEY and CDR2 SVGAGI. V was pared by 7 bases and J by 10 bases, with 17 bases between. The CDR3 extends over 14 amino acids. The CDR3 DNA is TGTGCCAGCACATACGGGGGGACTGGGTCACCCCTCCACTTT. Protein product: CASTYGGTGSPLHF.

The chain recombines TRBV5-4 with TRBJ2-7, with D maybe TRBD1 (6 bases). The CDR3 length is 15 residues. Germline-derived CDR1 and CDR2 are SGHNT and YYREEE (reference sequence). The germline V and J ends were trimmed by 4 bases and 0 bases, with 14 bases remaining between them. The CDR3 bases are TGTGCCAGCAGCCTGGACAGAAGCCTCTCCTACGAGCAGTACTTC. Translation gives CASSLDRSLSYEQYF.

The chain combines TRBV7-9 with TRBJ1-4, with D perhaps matching TRBD1 (5 bases). There are 13 residues in the CDR3. The V gene's germline CDR1 is SEHNR and CDR2 FQNEAQ (reference sequence). V dropped 0 bases and J dropped 8 bases, with 7 bases sitting between them. The DNA of the CDR3 is TGTGCCAGCAGCTTAGCAGGGGTCGAAAAACTGTTTTTT. Translation gives CASSLAGVEKLFF.

The chain employs TRBV11-2 and TRBJ1-4, with 12 bases identical to TRBD1. Per the germline V gene, CDR1 is SGHAT and CDR2 is FQNNGV. With 5 bases clipped from V and 7 bases from J, the junction kept 5 bases outside the gene matches. This CDR3 is built from 15 residues. In nucleotides, the CDR3 is TGTGCCAGCAGCCACGGGACAGGGGGCCGTGAAAAACTGTTTTTT. It specifies CASSHGTGGREKLFF.

The chain joins TRBV6-2 or TRBV6-3 to TRBJ2-1; D uncertain. This CDR3 has 12 residues. The V gene lost 6 bases and the J gene lost 10 bases, with 13 bases spanning the gap. CDR1 and CDR2 (germline): MNHEY, SVGEGT. The CDR3 coding sequence is TGTGCCAGCAGCTCCACATTGAGGGAGCAGTTCTTC. Translated: CASSSTLREQFF.

The rearrangement links TRBV19 to TRBJ2-3; D gene unclear. The V and J ends lost 5 bases and 2 bases respectively, with 5 bases between them. The CDR3 is made up of 12 amino acids. Germline V gives CDR1 LNHDA, CDR2 SQIVND (reference sequence). Written as DNA, the CDR3 is TGTGCCAGTAGTCCTAACACAGATACGCAGTATTTT. This sequence encodes CASSPNTDTQYF. The entire variable domain, with the rest obtained from reference TRBV19 and TRBJ2-3, is as follows: DGGITQSPKYLFRKEGQNVTLSCEQNLNHDAMYWYRQDPGQGLRLIYYSQIVNDFQKGDIAEGYSVSREKKESFPLTVTSAQKNPTAFYLCASSPNTDTQYFGPGTRLTVL.

This chain connects TRBV19 to TRBJ2-1, with D tentatively TRBD1 (6 bases). Germline V gene data show CDR1 as LNHDA and CDR2 as SQIVND (reference sequence). Between the trimmed V and J ends, which lost 3 bases and 0 bases, there was a span of 9 bases. This CDR3 region has 15 residues. CDR3 residues: CASSIDRSSYNEQFF. In DNA form, the CDR3 reads TGTGCCAGTAGTATCGACAGGAGCTCCTACAATGAGCAGTTCTTC. Full variable domain (missing parts from reference TRBV19 and TRBJ2-1): DGGITQSPKYLFRKEGQNVTLSCEQNLNHDAMYWYRQDPGQGLRLIYYSQIVNDFQKGDIAEGYSVSREKKESFPLTVTSAQKNPTAFYLCASSIDRSSYNEQFFGPGTRLTVL.

V and J are TRBV6-1 and TRBJ1-3, with a tentative D call TRBD1 (5 bases). With 3 bases removed from V and 5 bases from J, the gap between germline ends came to 8 bases. CDR1 MNHNS and CDR2 SASEGT come from the germline V gene. This CDR3 has 13 amino acids. The CDR3 spells CASSENRRNTIYF. Written as DNA, the CDR3 is TGTGCCAGCAGTGAGAACAGGCGAAACACCATATATTTT.

The V and J genes are TRBV30 and TRBJ2-1, with 9 bases aligning to TRBD2. There are 15 residues in the CDR3. J lost 6 bases, V lost 5 bases, and 11 bases had no gene match. Germline V CDR1 and CDR2: GTSNPN, SVGIG (reference sequence). The DNA of the CDR3 is TGTGCCTGGGCATTCAAGCGGGGGGCCTTCAATGAGCAGTTCTTC. Translation: CAWAFKRGAFNEQFF.

The V call is TRBV18, the J call TRBJ2-7; TRBD2 might be the D (5 bases). The CDR3 loop spans 15 amino acids. Trimming stripped 0 bases from V and 4 bases from J, with 13 bases between. The germline gives CDR1 KGHSH, CDR2 LQKENI. The CDR3 protein is CASSPPSRSGYEQYF. In nucleotides, the CDR3 is TGTGCCAGCTCACCACCAAGTCGAAGCGGATACGAGCAGTACTTC.

The chain employs TRBV7-9 and TRBJ2-3, with D perhaps TRBD1 (6 bases). The V end lost 1 base, the J end lost 0 bases, and 8 bases lay between the germline ends. CDR1 and CDR2 (germline): SEHNR, FQNEAQ (reference sequence). The CDR3 loop spans 15 amino acids. The CDR3 sequence is CASSLGTGSTDTQYF. DNA of the CDR3: TGTGCCAGCAGCTTAGGCACAGGGAGCACAGATACGCAGTATTTT.

The chain recombines TRBV6-1 with TRBJ2-6, with 7 bases matching TRBD1. The CDR3 contains 17 residues. CDR1 and CDR2 (germline): MNHNS, SASEGT. With 1 base clipped from V and 1 base from J, the junction kept 4 bases outside the gene matches. This CDR3 is CASSEEKGASGANVLTF. The CDR3 bases are TGTGCCAGCAGTGAAGAGAAGGGGGCTTCTGGGGCCAACGTCCTGACTTTC.

The chain uses TRBV5-4 and TRBJ2-5, with a possible D match to TRBD2 (5 bases). V lost 0 bases, J lost 1 base, and 7 bases lay in between. CDR1 is SGHNT, CDR2 YYREEE, per germline (reference sequence). The CDR3 contains 14 residues. The CDR3, as DNA: TGTGCCAGCAGCTTGGCGGGGTCCCAAGAGACCCAGTACTTC. It is translated as CASSLAGSQETQYF.

This chain joins TRBV3-1 (or the pseudogene TRBV3-2) and TRBJ1-4; 10 positions agree with TRBD1. Germline V gene data show CDR1 as LGHDT and CDR2 as YNNKEL (reference sequence). V lost 5 bases to trimming and J lost 0 bases; unmatched junction nucleotides: 9. This CDR3 has 18 residues. CDR3 in amino acids: CASSFRDRGSPTNEKLFF. DNA of the CDR3: TGTGCCAGCAGCTTCCGGGACAGGGGTTCACCAACTAATGAAAAACTGTTTTTT.

This chain connects TRBV5-6 to TRBJ1-5; maybe TRBD1 (5 bases). The germline V gene has CDR1 SGHDT and CDR2 YYEEEE. V lost 3 bases, J lost 2 bases, and 9 bases lay in between. The CDR3 totals 14 residues. CDR3 sequence: CASSSGMGNQPQHF. The CDR3 bases are TGTGCCAGCAGCTCAGGGATGGGCAATCAGCCCCAGCATTTT.

The genes are TRBV9 and TRBJ1-3; TRBD1 matches at 7 bases. The CDR3 sequence is 15 residues long. Germline trimming cut 3 bases from V and 2 bases from J; bases unmatched to any gene: 5. Germline V lookup: CDR1 SGDLS, CDR2 YYNGEE. The CDR3 DNA follows: TGTGCCAGCAGCGCCTCGACAGGGACTGGAAACACCATATATTTT. Residues: CASSASTGTGNTIYF.

This chain links TRBV19 with TRBJ2-2, with 14 bases aligning to TRBD2. Looked up from germline, CDR1 is LNHDA and CDR2 is SQIVND (reference sequence). This CDR3 has 20 amino acids. The ends lost 9 bases at V and 0 bases at J; junction bases unmatched: 15. CDR3 loop: CASTKGTSGGQQTNTGELFF. DNA for the CDR3: TGTGCCAGCACGAAAGGGACTAGCGGGGGCCAACAAACGAACACCGGGGAGCTGTTTTTT.

CDR3 sequence: CASSFLSGGYSNQPQHF. CDR3 sequence (DNA): TGTGCCAGCAGCTTTTTGTCGGGGGGGTATAGCAATCAGCCCCAGCATTTT. The chain carries TRBV7-8 and TRBJ1-5, with a weak D call TRBD1 (5 bases). From germline, CDR1 is SGHVS and CDR2 FQNEAQ. The CDR3 extends over 17 amino acids. Trimming removed 3 bases from V and 0 bases from J, with 15 bases in between. Using reference TRBV7-8 and TRBJ1-5 for the parts outside the CDR3, the full variable domain is GAGVSQSPRYKVAKRGQDVALRCDPISGHVSLFWYQQALGQGPEFLTYFQNEAQLDKSGLPSDRFFAERPEGSVSTLKIQRTQQEDSAVYLCASSFLSGGYSNQPQHFGDGTRLSIL.

CDR3 protein: CASSLVARSNEKLFF. CDR3 coding DNA: TGCGCCAGCAGCTTGGTGGCACGGAGTAATGAAAAACTGTTTTTT. The chain has TRBV5-1 and TRBJ1-4; unclear D gene. The CDR3 consists of 15 residues. The V gene lost 0 bases and the J gene lost 4 bases, with 10 bases spanning the gap. In germline, CDR1 is SGHRS, CDR2 YFSETQ.

The chain joins TRBV3-1 (or the pseudogene TRBV3-2) to TRBJ2-2; a possible D gene is TRBD1 (5 bases). The V and J ends lost 4 bases and 4 bases respectively, with 10 bases between them. CDR1 is LGHDT and CDR2 is YNNKEL in the germline V gene (reference sequence). The CDR3 extends over 14 amino acids. The CDR3 nucleotides are TGTGCCAGCAGCCCTTTAGGGGTCACCGGGGAGCTGTTTTTT. It encodes CASSPLGVTGELFF.

The chain uses TRBV29-1 and TRBJ2-7; 7 bases map to TRBD1. This CDR3 region has 13 residues. Looked up from germline, CDR1 is SQVTM and CDR2 is ANQGSEA. V gave up 4 bases and J gave up 5 bases; unmatched junction bases: 8. DNA for the CDR3: TGCAGCGTTGGGGAGAGGGGGCATAACGAGCAGTACTTC. Residues: CSVGERGHNEQYF.

The rearrangement links TRBV3-1 (or the pseudogene TRBV3-2) to TRBJ1-2; possibly TRBD1 for D (6 bases). Deletions cut 0 bases from V and 7 bases from J, with 15 bases between. CDR1 is LGHDT and CDR2 is YNNKEL in the germline V gene (reference sequence). The CDR3 contains 15 residues. CDR3 DNA: TGTGCCAGCAGCCAAGATACAGGGATTGTATCTGGCTACACCTTC. It encodes CASSQDTGIVSGYTF.